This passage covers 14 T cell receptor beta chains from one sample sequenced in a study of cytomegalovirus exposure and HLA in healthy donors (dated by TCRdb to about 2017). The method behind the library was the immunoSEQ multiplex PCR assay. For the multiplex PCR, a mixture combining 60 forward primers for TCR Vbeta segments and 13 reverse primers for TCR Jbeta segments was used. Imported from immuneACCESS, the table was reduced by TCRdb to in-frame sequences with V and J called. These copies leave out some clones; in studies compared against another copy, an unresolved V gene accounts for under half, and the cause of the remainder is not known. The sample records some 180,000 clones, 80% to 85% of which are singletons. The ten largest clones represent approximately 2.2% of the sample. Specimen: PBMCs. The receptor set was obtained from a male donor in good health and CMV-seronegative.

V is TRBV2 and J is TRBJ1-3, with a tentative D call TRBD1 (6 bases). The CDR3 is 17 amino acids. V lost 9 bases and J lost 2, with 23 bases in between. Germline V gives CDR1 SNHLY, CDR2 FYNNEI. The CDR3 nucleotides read TGTGCCAGAGGGGGAACTCCCCCACTGAGAGCTGGAAACACCATATATTTT. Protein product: CARGGTPPLRAGNTIYF. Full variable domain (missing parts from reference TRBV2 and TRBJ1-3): EPEVTQTPSHQVTQMGQEVILRCVPISNHLYFYWYRQILGQKVEFLVSFYNNEISEKSEIFDDQFSVERPDGSNFTLKIRSTKLEDSAMYFCARGGTPPLRAGNTIYFGEGSWLTVV.

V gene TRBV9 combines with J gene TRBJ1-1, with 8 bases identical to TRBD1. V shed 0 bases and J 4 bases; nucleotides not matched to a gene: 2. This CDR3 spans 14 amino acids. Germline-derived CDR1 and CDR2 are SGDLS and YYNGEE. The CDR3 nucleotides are TGTGCCAGCAGCGTAGGAACAGGGGGCACTGAAGCTTTCTTT. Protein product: CASSVGTGGTEAFF.

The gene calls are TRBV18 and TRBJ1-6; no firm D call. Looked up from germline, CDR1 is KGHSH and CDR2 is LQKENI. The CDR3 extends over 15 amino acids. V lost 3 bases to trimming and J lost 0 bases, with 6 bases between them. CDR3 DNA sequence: TGTGCCAGCTCACCCAACTACTCCTATAATTCACCCCTCCACTTT. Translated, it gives CASSPNYSYNSPLHF.

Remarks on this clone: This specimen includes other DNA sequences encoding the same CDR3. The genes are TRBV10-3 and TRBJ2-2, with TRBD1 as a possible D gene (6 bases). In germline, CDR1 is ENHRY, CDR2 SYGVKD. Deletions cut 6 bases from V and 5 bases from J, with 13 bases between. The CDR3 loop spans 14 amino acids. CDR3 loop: CAISTGLKTGELFF. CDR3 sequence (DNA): TGTGCCATCAGCACAGGGCTAAAGACCGGGGAGCTGTTTTTT.

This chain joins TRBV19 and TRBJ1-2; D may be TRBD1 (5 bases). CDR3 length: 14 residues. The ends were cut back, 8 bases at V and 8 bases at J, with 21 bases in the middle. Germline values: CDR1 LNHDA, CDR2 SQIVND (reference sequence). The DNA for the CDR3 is TGTGCCAGTCGATCCGTTGGGGGGTTTGGAGGCTACACCTTC. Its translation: CASRSVGGFGGYTF.

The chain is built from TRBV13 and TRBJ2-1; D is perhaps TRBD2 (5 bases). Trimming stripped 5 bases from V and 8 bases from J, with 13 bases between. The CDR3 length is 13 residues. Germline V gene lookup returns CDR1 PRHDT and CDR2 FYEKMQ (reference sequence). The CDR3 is CASSAGGSDEQFF. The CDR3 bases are TGTGCCAGCAGCGCTGGAGGAAGCGATGAGCAGTTCTTC. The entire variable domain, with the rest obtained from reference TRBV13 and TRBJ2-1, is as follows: AAGVIQSPRHLIKEKRETATLKCYPIPRHDTVYWYQQGPGQDPQFLISFYEKMQSDKGSIPDRFSAQQFSDYHSELNMSSLELGDSALYFCASSAGGSDEQFFGPGTRLTVL.

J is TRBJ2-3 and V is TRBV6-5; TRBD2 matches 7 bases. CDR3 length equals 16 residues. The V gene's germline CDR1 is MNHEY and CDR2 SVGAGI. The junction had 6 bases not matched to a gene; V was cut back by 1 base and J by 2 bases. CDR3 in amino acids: CASSYYGGGFTDTQYF. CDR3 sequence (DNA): TGTGCCAGCAGTTACTACGGCGGGGGTTTCACAGATACGCAGTATTTT.

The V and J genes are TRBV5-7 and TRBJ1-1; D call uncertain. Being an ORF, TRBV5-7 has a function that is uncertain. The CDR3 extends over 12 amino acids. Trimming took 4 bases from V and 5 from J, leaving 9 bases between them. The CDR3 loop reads CASSPRGTEAFF. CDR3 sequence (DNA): TGTGCCAGCAGCCCTCGAGGGACTGAAGCTTTCTTT.

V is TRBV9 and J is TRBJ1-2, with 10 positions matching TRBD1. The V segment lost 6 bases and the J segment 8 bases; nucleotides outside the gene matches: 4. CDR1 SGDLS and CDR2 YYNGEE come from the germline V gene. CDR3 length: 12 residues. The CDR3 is CASKDRGGGYTF. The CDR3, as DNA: TGTGCCAGCAAGGACAGGGGGGGCGGCTACACCTTC. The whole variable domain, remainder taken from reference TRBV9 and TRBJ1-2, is DSGVTQTPKHLITATGQRVTLRCSPRSGDLSVYWYQQSLDQGLQFLIQYYNGEERAKGNILERFSAQQFPDLHSELNLSSLELGDSALYFCASKDRGGGYTFGSGTRLTVV.

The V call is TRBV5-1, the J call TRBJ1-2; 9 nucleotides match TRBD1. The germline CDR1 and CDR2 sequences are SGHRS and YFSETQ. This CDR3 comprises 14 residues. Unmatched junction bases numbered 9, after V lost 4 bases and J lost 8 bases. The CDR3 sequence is CASSQGGTGIGYTF. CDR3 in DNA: TGCGCCAGCAGCCAGGGGGGGACAGGGATCGGCTACACCTTC. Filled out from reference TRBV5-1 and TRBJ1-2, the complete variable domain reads KAGVTQTPRYLIKTRGQQVTLSCSPISGHRSVSWYQQTPGQGLQFLFEYFSETQRNKGNFPGRFSGRQFSNSRSEMNVSTLELGDSALYLCASSQGGTGIGYTFGSGTRLTVV.

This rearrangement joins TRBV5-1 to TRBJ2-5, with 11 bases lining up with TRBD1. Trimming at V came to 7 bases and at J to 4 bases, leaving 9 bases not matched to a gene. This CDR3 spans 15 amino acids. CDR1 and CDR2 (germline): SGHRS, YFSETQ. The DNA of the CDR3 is TGCGCCAGCGGACTTACCGGGACAGGGGGAGAGACCCAGTACTTC. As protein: CASGLTGTGGETQYF.

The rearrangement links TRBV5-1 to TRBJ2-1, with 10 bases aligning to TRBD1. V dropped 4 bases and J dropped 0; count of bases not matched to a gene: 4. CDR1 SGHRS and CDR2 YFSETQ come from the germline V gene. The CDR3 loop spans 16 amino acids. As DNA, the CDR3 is TGCGCCAGCAGCCCAGGACAGGGGGGCTCCTACAATGAGCAGTTCTTC. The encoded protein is CASSPGQGGSYNEQFF.

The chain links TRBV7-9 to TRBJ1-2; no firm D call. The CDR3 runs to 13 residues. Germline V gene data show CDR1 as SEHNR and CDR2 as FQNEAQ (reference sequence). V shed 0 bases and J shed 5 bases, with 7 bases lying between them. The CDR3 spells CASSLAAGYGYTF. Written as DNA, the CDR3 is TGTGCCAGCAGCTTAGCGGCGGGTTATGGCTACACCTTC.

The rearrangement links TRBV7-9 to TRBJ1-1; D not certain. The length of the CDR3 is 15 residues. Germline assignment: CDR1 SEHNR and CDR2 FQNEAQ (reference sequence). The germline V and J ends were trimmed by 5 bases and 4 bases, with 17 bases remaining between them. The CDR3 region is CASSPDERGATEAFF. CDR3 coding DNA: TGTGCCAGCAGCCCAGACGAGCGGGGAGCCACTGAAGCTTTCTTT.